This T cell receptor (beta chain) is drawn from a study of blood T cell repertoires in COVID-19. Across the whole study: Whether acute or convalescent, the COVID-19 samples came from the United States, Italy and Spain. PBMCs, B-cell-depleted T cells, or T cells were the source of the cDNA or gDNA that made up the material.

Germline CDR1 is GTSNPN and CDR2 is SVGIG (reference sequence). The CDR3 extends over 15 amino acids. J gave up 7 bases and V 1 base, and 10 bases lay outside the gene matches. Original data processing: Reference gene primer amplification in the assay estimated nucleated cell counts. Sequencing was performed with immunoSEQ multiplex PCR; in TCRdb, only in-frame clones are kept and a portion is missing. The D gene and trimming were derived from the DNA, and the V and J assignments and clone size from that table. The data contain about 87,000 clones, roughly 86% of them singletons. This clonotype originated in a man aged 35 to 55 with acute or convalescent COVID-19. The V call is TRBV30, the J call TRBJ1-2, with 9 bases lining up with TRBD1. Source material: peripheral blood. CDR3 sequence: CAWSATGTGQGGYTF. As DNA, the CDR3 is TGTGCCTGGAGTGCTACGGGGACAGGGCAGGGTGGCTACACCTTC. The full variable domain, with the rest looked up from reference TRBV30 and TRBJ1-2, is SQTIHQWPATLVQPVGSPLSLECTVEGTSNPNLYWYRQAAGRGLQLLFYSVGIGQISSEVPQNLSASRPQDRQFILSSKKLLLSDSGFYLCAWSATGTGQGGYTFGSGTRLTVV.